The clone carrying this TCR beta chain occurred many times. Its specificity is unknown. Germline values: CDR1 SGHVS, CDR2 FQNEAQ. V lost 4 bases, J lost 2 bases, and 5 bases stayed unmatched. This CDR3 spans 16 amino acids. The sample originates from a study of T cells after yellow fever vaccination. Overall study results and limits: Some clonotypes were seen in both the CD4 and the CD8 compartments. These made up a small share and likely arose from convergent recombination.

Template switching with 5'RACE generated the TCR cDNA and added a universal primer site and UMIs. Using its own MiXCR run on the 5' RACE reads, TCRdb lists one record per CDR3 protein. The sample lists about 400,000 distinct CDR3 sequences, around 6.5% seen once, with 15% in the top ten. Specimen: PBMCs, collected 5 days after the yellow fever booster vaccination. The origin of this receptor is a man aged 25-40 years who received the YFV17D yellow fever vaccine. The V call is TRBV7-8, the J call TRBJ2-4; 10 bases line up with TRBD2. CDR3 nucleotide sequence: TGTGCCAGCAGCTCAGTAGCGGGAGGTACCAAAAACATTCAGTACTTC. Protein product: CASSSVAGGTKNIQYF.